Below are 5 T cell receptor beta chains sequenced from a single sample in a study of cytomegalovirus exposure and HLA in healthy donors. It was with 60 Vbeta and 13 Jbeta primers that the PCR ran. Profiled with immunoSEQ multiplex PCR; TCRdb holds only in-frame clones, not every one. The table lists about 130,000 clones, 74% of them singletons. The source material was PBMCs. The receptors were sampled from a man aged 40-55 years in good health and CMV-seropositive.

Note on this clone: The junction and the germline gene differ at one end; a read error may be behind it. V gene TRBV7-9 combines with J gene TRBJ2-7; 9 bases line up with TRBD1. The CDR3 has 16 residues. From germline, CDR1 is SEHNR and CDR2 FQNEAQ (reference sequence). CDR3 coding DNA: TGTTCCAGCAGCATTATGGGACAGGGAAGCTCCTACGAGCAGTACTTC. This encodes CSSSIMGQGSSYEQYF.

In its sample, this clone was seen once. The chain is built from TRBV5-5 and TRBJ1-1; D uncertain. Trimming shortened V by 1 base and J by 5 bases, and 3 bases separated the two germline ends. The germline V gene encodes CDR1 SGHKS and CDR2 YYEKEE (reference sequence). The CDR3 contains 11 residues. CDR3 in amino acids: CASSLQTEAFF. CDR3 in DNA: TGTGCCAGCAGCTTGCAAACTGAAGCTTTCTTT.

The chain links TRBV9 to TRBJ2-1; no definite D call. The CDR3 contains 16 residues. Germline values: CDR1 SGDLS, CDR2 YYNGEE. V lost 1 base, J lost 6 bases, and 17 bases lay in between. CDR3 sequence: CASSVSPRIILNEQFF. DNA of the CDR3: TGTGCCAGCAGCGTATCCCCTCGTATAATACTCAATGAGCAGTTCTTC.

The chain uses TRBV29-1 and TRBJ2-1; the D is unclear. V was trimmed by 2 bases and J by 7 bases, leaving 15 bases between them. The CDR3 loop spans 14 amino acids. Looked up from germline, CDR1 is SQVTM and CDR2 is ANQGSEA. The chain's CDR3 is CSVETFQAKNEQFF. CDR3 in DNA: TGCAGCGTTGAAACTTTTCAGGCGAAGAATGAGCAGTTCTTC.

V gene TRBV2 combines with J gene TRBJ2-1; 7 bases fit TRBD2. The CDR3 spans 18 residues. Per the germline V gene, CDR1 is SNHLY and CDR2 is FYNNEI. Unmatched junction bases numbered 11, after V lost 1 base and J lost 2 bases. The CDR3 region has the DNA TGTGCCAGCAGTGAAGGCCTTAGCGGGTCCACAACCTACAATGAGCAGTTCTTC. Its translation is CASSEGLSGSTTYNEQFF.